The rows below give T cell receptor beta chains drawn from one sample of a study of T-cell memory formation after mild COVID-19. One entry per CDR3 protein results from TCRdb running MiXCR on the 5' RACE reads. The sample includes roughly 620,000 distinct CDR3 sequences, over 15% of them seen just once. The specimen was PBMCs or a T cell subset sorted from them (not recorded which). The receptors originated from an adult woman who had mild COVID-19 (a few samples of this study predate the infection). Cell type and time point are not known. Each CDR3 is given with its conserved first and last residue. The order of the fields is V gene, clone size, J gene, D gene, CDR3 DNA, CDR3 protein. A D gene is named only where the DNA matches it firmly. Clone size, where shown, is once, few, many, or a class for clones that have expanded.

V: TRBV5-1
size: .
J: TRBJ2-1
D: TRBD1
DNA: TGCGCCAGCAGCCGGGACAGGGGGGGATATGAGCAGTTCTTC
CDR3: CASSRDRGGYEQFF

V: TRBV7-2
size: .
J: TRBJ1-1
D: TRBD1
DNA: TGTGCCAGCAGCCTACAGGGGGCTGGGAACACTGAAGCTTTCTTT
CDR3: CASSLQGAGNTEAFF

V: TRBV7-2
size: many
J: TRBJ2-7
D: TRBD1
DNA: TGTGCCAGCAGCGCATCACCCCGGACAGGGAGTTTTCGCGAGCAGTACTTC
CDR3: CASSASPRTGSFREQYF

V: TRBV15
size: few
J: TRBJ1-1
D: .
DNA: TGTGCCACCAGCAAGTCAGGAACTGAAGCTTTCTTT
CDR3: CATSKSGTEAFF

V: TRBV7-2
size: .
J: TRBJ2-7
D: TRBD2
DNA: TGTGCCAGCAGCTCGAAAGCCATACAGACTAGCGGGAGGGCCGACGAGCAGTACTTC
CDR3: CASSSKAIQTSGRADEQYF

V: TRBV5-1
size: few
J: TRBJ2-1
D: .
DNA: TGCGCCAGCAGCTCAGCGGCAGGGATAAAGAATGAGCAGTTCTTC
CDR3: CASSSAAGIKNEQFF

V: TRBV6-2/TRBV6-3
size: few
J: TRBJ1-1
D: TRBD1
DNA: TGTGCCAGCAGTGCCCAGAGGGGACAGGGTACTGAAGCTTTCTTT
CDR3: CASSAQRGQGTEAFF

V: TRBV29-1
size: .
J: TRBJ2-3
D: .
DNA: TGCAGCGTTGATTGGCCCTCAAGCCATAGCACAGATACGCAGTATTTT
CDR3: CSVDWPSSHSTDTQYF

V: TRBV14
size: .
J: TRBJ2-5
D: .
DNA: TGTGCCAGCAGCCAAGATCCCATCCAAGAGACCCAGTACTTC
CDR3: CASSQDPIQETQYF

V: TRBV5-5
size: few
J: TRBJ2-7
D: TRBD1
DNA: TGTGCCAGCAGCCTACGCCCTCCGGGACAGGGGACCTACGAGCAGTACTTC
CDR3: CASSLRPPGQGTYEQYF

V: TRBV18
size: .
J: TRBJ2-7
D: .
DNA: TGTGCCAGCTCACCAGATTTGGGGGACCACGAGCAGTACTTC
CDR3: CASSPDLGDHEQYF

V: TRBV6-5
size: .
J: TRBJ2-2
D: .
DNA: TGTGCCAGCGGGGTGGGGGCCGGGGAGCTGTTTTTT
CDR3: CASGVGAGELFF

V: TRBV11-2
size: .
J: TRBJ2-1
D: .
DNA: TGTGCCAGCAGCTTAGATTGGGCCCCGGGAGACGATGAGCAGTTCTTC
CDR3: CASSLDWAPGDDEQFF

V: TRBV4-1
size: few
J: TRBJ2-7
D: .
DNA: TGCGCCAGCAGCCAAGATCCCCTGAACGAGCAGTACTTC
CDR3: CASSQDPLNEQYF

V: TRBV12-3/TRBV12-4
size: .
J: TRBJ1-5
D: TRBD1
DNA: TGTGCCAGCAGTTCCTCCGGGACAGTTAATCAGCCCCAGCATTTT
CDR3: CASSSSGTVNQPQHF

V: TRBV30
size: .
J: TRBJ2-1
D: TRBD1
DNA: TGTGCCTGGAGTGTACAGGGGGTGCACCATGAGCAGTTCTTC
CDR3: CAWSVQGVHHEQFF

V: TRBV4-3
size: few
J: TRBJ1-1
D: .
DNA: TGCGCCAGCAGCCGGGAGTCGTGGAACACTGAAGCTTTCTTT
CDR3: CASSRESWNTEAFF

V: TRBV2
size: .
J: TRBJ2-1
D: .
DNA: TGTGCCAGCAGTATTGGAGTGGATGAGCAGTTCTTC
CDR3: CASSIGVDEQFF

V: TRBV4-2
size: .
J: TRBJ2-5
D: .
DNA: TGTGCCAGCAGCCAAGAAGAGGGCGGCCAGTACTTC
CDR3: CASSQEEGGQYF

V: TRBV15
size: few
J: TRBJ1-1
D: .
DNA: TGTGCCACCAGCAGAGATCCCCAGGGGCGGAACACTGAAGCTTTCTTT
CDR3: CATSRDPQGRNTEAFF

V: TRBV7-9
size: few
J: TRBJ2-7
D: .
DNA: TGTGCCAGCAGCTTAGAATCCCTGAGGCAGTACTTC
CDR3: CASSLESLRQYF

V: TRBV6-5
size: .
J: TRBJ1-5
D: TRBD1
DNA: TGTGCCAGCAGCCCCGAGACAGGGAAAGCCCAGCATTTT
CDR3: CASSPETGKAQHF

V: TRBV12-3/TRBV12-4
size: .
J: TRBJ2-7
D: TRBD2
DNA: TGTGCCAGCTCGGGAGGAGGTGGCGAGCAGTACTTC
CDR3: CASSGGGGEQYF

V: TRBV4-2
size: .
J: TRBJ2-7
D: .
DNA: TGTGCCAGCAGTATGGCGGGACTTCTCTACGAGCAGTACTTC
CDR3: CASSMAGLLYEQYF

V: TRBV20-1
size: .
J: TRBJ1-1
D: .
DNA: TGCAGTGCTAGAAGGAGTGGAGGGGGGCCATACGGTTTCGGGGAAGCTTTCTTT
CDR3: CSARRSGGGPYGFGEAFF

V: TRBV5-1
size: few
J: TRBJ2-5
D: .
DNA: TGCGCCAGCAGCTTCATGGGGACACCCAAGGGGCAAGAGACCCAGTACTTC
CDR3: CASSFMGTPKGQETQYF

V: TRBV5-1
size: many
J: TRBJ2-7
D: .
DNA: TGCGCCAGCAGCTTGGGCAGGACTGAGCAGTACTTC
CDR3: CASSLGRTEQYF

V: TRBV5-1
size: few
J: TRBJ2-1
D: TRBD2
DNA: TGCGCCAGCAGCCCTACCAGGGGTGGCGGGGGGGCTGTTTACAATGAGCAGTTCTTC
CDR3: CASSPTRGGGGAVYNEQFF

V: TRBV5-1
size: few
J: TRBJ2-5
D: .
DNA: TGCGCCAGCAGCTTGGCTTTTTCAGGGGCTGAGACCCAGTACTTC
CDR3: CASSLAFSGAETQYF

V: TRBV5-4
size: few
J: TRBJ2-1
D: .
DNA: TGTGCCAGCAGCTTGGACAGCTCCAATGAGCAGTTCTTC
CDR3: CASSLDSSNEQFF

V: TRBV5-5
size: few
J: TRBJ1-1
D: .
DNA: TGTGCCAGCAGCTTGACGGTGCGGAGCACTGAAGCTTTCTTT
CDR3: CASSLTVRSTEAFF

V: TRBV7-6
size: .
J: TRBJ2-3
D: TRBD2
DNA: TGTGCCAGCAGCTTACAAGGGAGGGGCCCCACAGATACGCAGTATTTT
CDR3: CASSLQGRGPTDTQYF

V: TRBV5-1
size: few
J: TRBJ1-1
D: TRBD1
DNA: TGCGCCAGCAGCAAAGGGACAGACTCGGGCACTGAAGCTTTCTTT
CDR3: CASSKGTDSGTEAFF

V: TRBV11-1
size: .
J: TRBJ2-1
D: TRBD2
DNA: TGTGCCAGCAGCTTAGTGGAAGCGGGGTACAATGAGCAGTTCTTC
CDR3: CASSLVEAGYNEQFF

V: TRBV6-1
size: few
J: TRBJ1-5
D: .
DNA: TGTGCCAGCAGTGAAGTCCGGTATCAGCCCCAGCATTTT
CDR3: CASSEVRYQPQHF

V: TRBV7-6
size: .
J: TRBJ2-3
D: .
DNA: TGTGCCAGCAGCTTACGCGGGATCGCCGCAGATACGCAGTATTTT
CDR3: CASSLRGIAADTQYF

V: TRBV3-1
size: many
J: TRBJ2-7
D: TRBD1
DNA: TGTGCCAGCAGTCGGACAGGGGGTTCCTACGAGCAGTACTTC
CDR3: CASSRTGGSYEQYF

V: TRBV5-1
size: .
J: TRBJ2-4
D: .
DNA: TGCGCCAGCAGCTCCAGGGGCCCAATAGCCAAAAACATTCAGTACTTC
CDR3: CASSSRGPIAKNIQYF

V: TRBV19
size: .
J: TRBJ1-2
D: .
DNA: TGTGCCAGTAGTCCACTGCCAGTGAGCCCCTATGGCTACACCTTC
CDR3: CASSPLPVSPYGYTF

V: TRBV6-5
size: .
J: TRBJ1-1
D: .
DNA: TGTGCCAGCATAAGGGGACCAAACACTGAAGCTTTCTTT
CDR3: CASIRGPNTEAFF

V: TRBV2
size: few
J: TRBJ1-4
D: .
DNA: TGTGCCAGCAAGGGGTACGGTGAAAAACTGTTTTTT
CDR3: CASKGYGEKLFF

V: TRBV6-1
size: .
J: TRBJ1-1
D: .
DNA: TGTGCCAGCTTACGGGCAGGCTCCACTGAAGCTTTCTTT
CDR3: CASLRAGSTEAFF

V: TRBV18
size: .
J: TRBJ1-5
D: TRBD1
DNA: TGTGCCAGCTCACCCTCACAGGGGGACCAGCCCCAGCATTTT
CDR3: CASSPSQGDQPQHF

V: TRBV12-3/TRBV12-4
size: .
J: TRBJ1-5
D: TRBD1
DNA: TGTGCCAGCAGTTTACGGACAGGGCCTATTAATCAGCCCCAGCATTTT
CDR3: CASSLRTGPINQPQHF

V: TRBV10-3
size: few
J: TRBJ2-2
D: .
DNA: TGTGCCATCAGTGAGCTACAGGGAGAGGAATACACCGGGGAGCTGTTTTTT
CDR3: CAISELQGEEYTGELFF

V: TRBV5-1
size: .
J: TRBJ2-2
D: .
DNA: TGCGCCAGCAACATTGGGAACACCGGGGAGCTGTTTTTT
CDR3: CASNIGNTGELFF

V: TRBV7-2
size: few
J: TRBJ1-1
D: .
DNA: TGTGCCAGCAGCACACCCTCGGGGAAGAACACTGAAGCTTTCTTT
CDR3: CASSTPSGKNTEAFF

V: TRBV5-1
size: few
J: TRBJ2-2
D: TRBD1
DNA: TGCGCCAGCAGCTTGGCCGTTCAGGGGGACCGAACGGAGCTGTTTTTT
CDR3: CASSLAVQGDRTELFF

V: TRBV29-1
size: few
J: TRBJ2-5
D: TRBD1
DNA: TGCAGCGGAGGGGGCTGGGAGACCCAGTACTTC
CDR3: CSGGGWETQYF

V: TRBV4-2
size: .
J: TRBJ1-3
D: .
DNA: TGTGCCAGCAGCCGCCAGTCACTCAAACAGAGCTCTGGAAACACCATATATTTT
CDR3: CASSRQSLKQSSGNTIYF

V: TRBV12-3/TRBV12-4
size: .
J: TRBJ2-1
D: .
DNA: TGTGCCAGCAGGAAGGGTCTCCAATTAAACTACAATGAGCAGTTCTTC
CDR3: CASRKGLQLNYNEQFF

V: TRBV18
size: few
J: TRBJ1-2
D: .
DNA: TGTGCCAGCTCTCTCTCCCTCCGGGATGTAAACTATGGCTACACCTTC
CDR3: CASSLSLRDVNYGYTF

V: TRBV9
size: few
J: TRBJ2-1
D: .
DNA: TGTGCCAGCAGCGTTGCCCCGACGAGCTACAATGAGCAGTTCTTC
CDR3: CASSVAPTSYNEQFF

V: TRBV12-3/TRBV12-4
size: few
J: TRBJ2-1
D: TRBD2
DNA: TGTGCCAGCAGTCAGGGACTAGGCTTTTCTGAGCAGTTCTTC
CDR3: CASSQGLGFSEQFF